One and the same sample provided the 32 T cell receptor beta chains below, sequenced in a study of long-term antiretroviral therapy in people with HIV. It was version v3.0 of the immunoSEQ assay that was run at survey level. Sequencing was performed with immunoSEQ multiplex PCR; in TCRdb, only in-frame clones are kept and a portion is missing. The data show about 20,000 clones, about 92% seen once. This material consisted of unsorted PBMCs, taken 4.4 years after starting antiretroviral therapy. Receptors originate from a woman in her 50s with HIV.

This chain links TRBV6-5 with TRBJ2-1; 12 positions agree with TRBD1. Trimming took 2 bases from V and 9 from J; bases not matched to a gene: 5. Germline CDR1 and CDR2: MNHEY and SVGAGI. This CDR3 has 15 residues. The CDR3 DNA follows: TGTGCCAGCAGTTACACGGGACAGGGGGCGGGTGAGCAGTTCTTC. Protein: CASSYTGQGAGEQFF.

The chain has TRBV6-1 and TRBJ2-1, with TRBD1 identical over 9 bases. CDR1 is MNHNS and CDR2 is SASEGT in the germline V gene. Trimming removed 4 bases from V and 4 bases from J; junction bases left unmatched: 8. CDR3 length: 16 residues. The CDR3 sequence is CASSAPRDRAYNEQFF. CDR3 bases: TGTGCCAGCAGTGCACCCCGGGACAGGGCATACAATGAGCAGTTCTTC.

V and J are TRBV5-6 and TRBJ2-3, with 8 bases fitting TRBD2. The CDR3 sequence is 14 residues long. Germline loops: CDR1 SGHDT, CDR2 YYEEEE. Trimming cost V 4 bases and J 4 bases; bases outside gene matches: 5. For the CDR3, the DNA is TGTGCCAGCAGCGACCGGCGGGGGGCAGATACGCAGTATTTT. Its translation is CASSDRRGADTQYF. The variable domain in full, with the rest retrieved from reference TRBV5-6 and TRBJ2-3, is DAGVTQSPTHLIKTRGQQVTLRCSPKSGHDTVSWYQQALGQGPQFIFQYYEEEERQRGNFPDRFSGHQFPNYSSELNVNALLLGDSALYLCASSDRRGADTQYFGPGTRLTVL.

For the CDR3, the DNA is TGTGCCATCAGTGAGTCGAGGGCGAACACTGAAGCTTTCTTT. Protein product: CAISESRANTEAFF. V is TRBV10-3 and J is TRBJ1-1; D is uncertain. V was clipped by 0 bases and J by 1 base, with 6 bases between them. The length of the CDR3 is 14 residues. The germline V gene has CDR1 ENHRY and CDR2 SYGVKD.

The rearrangement joins TRBV11-3 to TRBJ1-3; D unresolved. Trimming stripped 3 bases from V and 8 bases from J, with 11 bases between. This CDR3 spans 13 amino acids. Germline loops: CDR1 SGHNT, CDR2 YENEEA. The CDR3 reads CASSLGFGDTIYF. The CDR3 DNA is TGTGCCAGCAGCTTGGGGTTTGGGGACACCATATATTTT.

The V gene is TRBV6-1, the J gene TRBJ2-2; perhaps D is TRBD1 or TRBD2 (5 bases each). The CDR3 has 15 residues. Trimming shortened V by 0 bases and J by 6 bases, and 11 bases separated the two germline ends. Looked up from germline, CDR1 is MNHNS and CDR2 is SASEGT. The CDR3 region has the DNA TGTGCCAGCAGTGAAGCGGCAGGGCGGGCCGGGGAGCTGTTTTTT. Its protein is CASSEAAGRAGELFF.

This chain uses TRBV7-6 with TRBJ2-3; a weak D match, TRBD2 (7 bases). CDR3 size: 14 residues. Per the germline V gene, CDR1 is SGHVS and CDR2 is FNYEAQ. V was trimmed by 6 bases and J by 6 bases, leaving 16 bases between them. Written as DNA, the CDR3 is TGTGCCAGCAGGTCTGGGGGGGCCGGGGATACGCAGTATTTT. Translated: CASRSGGAGDTQYF.

This chain connects TRBV7-2 to TRBJ1-5; D is unresolved. The CDR3 is made up of 15 amino acids. Germline V gives CDR1 SGHTA, CDR2 FQGNSA. V was trimmed by 5 bases and J by 7 bases, leaving 18 bases between them. The CDR3 sequence is CASSPRGQTSQPQHF. The DNA of the CDR3 is TGTGCCAGCAGCCCAAGAGGGCAGACCTCGCAGCCCCAGCATTTT.

Only one count was recorded for this clone. The chain has TRBV30 and TRBJ2-4; tentatively, D is TRBD2 (6 bases). The germline V gene has CDR1 GTSNPN and CDR2 SVGIG (reference sequence). V was clipped by 3 bases and J by 4 bases, with 10 bases between them. The CDR3 runs 13 residues. The CDR3 loop is CAWRHGTKNIQYF. In DNA, the CDR3 is TGTGCCTGGAGACACGGGACTAAAAACATTCAGTACTTC.

The rearrangement links TRBV7-3 to TRBJ1-1, with D hard to call. V lost 3 bases and J 1 base, leaving 12 bases between the germline ends. The CDR3 extends over 15 amino acids. Per germline, CDR1 SGHTA and CDR2 FQGTGA. The CDR3 loop is CASSLAQIPNTEAFF. CDR3 nucleotide sequence: TGTGCCAGCAGCTTGGCTCAGATCCCGAACACTGAAGCTTTCTTT.

V gene TRBV4-3 combines with J gene TRBJ1-4, with a weak D call TRBD1 (6 bases). Germline V gene data show CDR1 as LGHNA and CDR2 as YSLEER. The V end was cut by 4 bases, the J end by 5 bases, with 14 bases between. CDR3 size: 15 residues. CDR3 sequence: CASSLDRTQNEKLFF. As DNA, the CDR3 is TGCGCCAGCAGCCTAGACAGGACTCAAAATGAAAAACTGTTTTTT.

A single count supports this clone. The V call is TRBV9, the J call TRBJ1-6; no reliable D call. This CDR3 is 15 amino acids long. Per the germline V gene, CDR1 is SGDLS and CDR2 is YYNGEE. V gave up 6 bases and J gave up 5 bases, with 15 bases separating them. The CDR3 DNA reads as TGTGCCAGCAACGCGGCCCCGGGGAATAATTCACCCCTCCACTTT. This codes for CASNAAPGNNSPLHF.

The chain is built from TRBV7-2 and TRBJ2-1; 10 bases line up with TRBD2. Per the germline V gene, CDR1 is SGHTA and CDR2 is FQGNSA. V shed 7 bases, J shed 4 bases, and the junction held 7 bases outside the gene matches. This CDR3 comprises 15 residues. The CDR3 sequence: CASNLAGAPYNEQFF. The CDR3 DNA follows: TGTGCCAGCAACCTAGCGGGGGCCCCTTACAATGAGCAGTTCTTC.

The J gene is TRBJ1-1, the V gene TRBV7-9, with 7 bases aligning to TRBD1. CDR3 length: 13 residues. CDR1 is SEHNR, CDR2 FQNEAQ, per germline (reference sequence). V trimming: 0 bases; J trimming: 11 bases; junction bases outside the gene matches: 6. DNA of the CDR3: TGTGCCAGCAGCTTAGCCCCAGGGGGAGCTGCTTTCTTT. Encoded protein: CASSLAPGGAAFF.

The chain is built from TRBV11-2 and TRBJ2-3; 7 bases match TRBD2. J lost 0 bases, V lost 1 base, and 13 bases had no gene match. Germline loops: CDR1 SGHAT, CDR2 FQNNGV. The CDR3 runs to 19 residues. CDR3 loop: CASSLGQVGGGPSTDTQYF. The CDR3 nucleotides are TGTGCCAGCAGCTTAGGTCAGGTGGGCGGGGGACCGAGCACAGATACGCAGTATTTT.

This chain uses TRBV27 with TRBJ2-2; D is perhaps TRBD1 (6 bases). This CDR3 contains 12 residues. Germline CDR1 is MNHEY and CDR2 is SMNVEV (reference sequence). V was cut by 7 bases and J by 6 bases, with 9 bases left in between. CDR3 coding DNA: TGTGCCAGCACGGCAGGGGCCGGGGAGCTGTTTTTT. Its protein product is CASTAGAGELFF.

The chain recombines TRBV19 with TRBJ1-3, with D possibly being TRBD1 (5 bases). V was cut by 3 bases and J by 1 base, with 10 bases left in between. CDR1 is LNHDA and CDR2 is SQIVND in the germline V gene (reference sequence). The CDR3 contains 15 residues. The CDR3 is CASSIGGESGNTIYF. In DNA, the CDR3 is TGTGCCAGTAGTATCGGGGGAGAGTCTGGAAACACCATATATTTT.

A single count supports this clone. The chain links TRBV2 to TRBJ1-2, with D uncertain. This CDR3 has 13 amino acids. Germline-derived CDR1 and CDR2 are SNHLY and FYNNEI. The V end lost 7 bases, the J end lost 2 bases, and 11 bases lay between the germline ends. CDR3 bases: TGTGCCAGCACCATGGTAGAGAACTATGGCTACACCTTC. Translating it yields CASTMVENYGYTF.

This rearrangement joins TRBV13 to TRBJ2-7, with 8 bases that match TRBD2. Trimming removed 4 bases from V and 5 bases from J; junction bases left unmatched: 10. Germline-derived CDR1 and CDR2 are PRHDT and FYEKMQ (reference sequence). CDR3 length: 15 residues. CDR3 amino acids: CASSSWTSPRDEQYF. CDR3 nucleotide sequence: TGTGCCAGCAGCTCCTGGACTAGCCCCCGTGACGAGCAGTACTTC.

The V and J genes are TRBV6-6 and TRBJ2-7, with D maybe TRBD1 (6 bases). From germline, CDR1 is MNHNY and CDR2 SVGAGI (reference sequence). V shed 6 bases and J shed 6 bases, with 12 bases lying between them. CDR3 length: 12 residues. The CDR3 loop reads CASSKQGPEQYF. CDR3 nucleotides: TGTGCCAGCAGCAAACAGGGTCCCGAGCAGTACTTC.

This clone was seen only a few times. The CDR3 region has the DNA TGTGCCAGCAGTGAAGAACGGGGATCACCCCTCCACTTT. Protein sequence: CASSEERGSPLHF. The rearrangement uses TRBV6-1 and TRBJ1-6; D gene unclear. The CDR3 has 13 residues. From germline, CDR1 is MNHNS and CDR2 SASEGT. Trimming removed 1 base at V and 10 bases at J, with 8 bases between.

The chain recombines TRBV5-4 with TRBJ2-5; D may be TRBD1 (6 bases). Between the trimmed V and J ends, which lost 2 bases and 1 base, there was a span of 15 bases. Germline loops: CDR1 SGHNT, CDR2 YYREEE (reference sequence). CDR3 length: 16 residues. In DNA form, the CDR3 reads TGTGCCAGCAGCTTCCTTCCAGGGGCCCCCCAAGAGACCCAGTACTTC. It encodes CASSFLPGAPQETQYF.

CDR3 nucleotides: TGTGCCAGCAGCTTGGAGGGACAGGGGTTGACAGCTAATGAAAAACTGTTTTTT. The encoded protein is CASSLEGQGLTANEKLFF. The J gene is TRBJ1-4, the V gene TRBV5-6; 10 bases are a match to TRBD1. The CDR3 spans 18 residues. V trimming: 0 bases; J trimming: 3 bases; junction bases outside the gene matches: 8. Per germline, CDR1 SGHDT and CDR2 YYEEEE.

The chain couples TRBV10-3 to TRBJ2-5; D may be TRBD1 (5 bases). The V gene's germline CDR1 is ENHRY and CDR2 SYGVKD. The V gene lost 5 bases and the J gene lost 5 bases, with 12 bases spanning the gap. The CDR3 sequence is 13 residues long. CDR3 amino acids: CAISLGPKETQYF. DNA for the CDR3: TGTGCCATCAGTCTGGGGCCAAAGGAGACCCAGTACTTC.

This chain joins TRBV9 and TRBJ1-2; maybe TRBD1 (6 bases). The ends were cut back, 3 bases at V and 8 bases at J, with 17 bases in the middle. Germline V gene data show CDR1 as SGDLS and CDR2 as YYNGEE. The CDR3 runs 14 residues. The CDR3 DNA reads TGTGCCAGCAGCGAGCTGGGAACAGGACAGGGCTACACCTTC. This gives the protein CASSELGTGQGYTF.

V usage is TRBV7-8 and J usage is TRBJ2-5, with 7 bases fitting TRBD2. V shed 0 bases, J shed 3 bases, and the junction held 4 bases outside the gene matches. Germline V lookup: CDR1 SGHVS, CDR2 FQNEAQ. This CDR3 is 15 amino acids long. CDR3 loop: CASSLAQAGEETQYF. As DNA, the CDR3 is TGTGCCAGCAGCTTAGCCCAGGCGGGGGAAGAGACCCAGTACTTC.

This clone appeared a few times. The sample holds other DNA sequences that translate to the same CDR3. This rearrangement joins TRBV11-3 to TRBJ2-2; the match to TRBD2 covers 7 bases. In germline, CDR1 is SGHNT, CDR2 YENEEA. The CDR3 has 15 residues. J lost 4 bases, V lost 0 bases, and 2 bases had no gene match. The CDR3 sequence is CASSLDRGGTGELFF. The DNA for the CDR3 is TGTGCCAGCAGCTTAGACCGCGGGGGCACCGGGGAGCTGTTTTTT.

The rearrangement links TRBV4-1 to TRBJ2-3; 9 nucleotides match TRBD2. This CDR3 region has 17 residues. Unmatched junction bases numbered 8, after V lost 2 bases and J lost 2 bases. CDR1 is MGHRA and CDR2 is YSYEKL in the germline V gene. The CDR3 sequence: CASSQLSGGPITDTQYF. The CDR3 DNA follows: TGCGCCAGCAGCCAACTTAGCGGGGGCCCCATCACAGATACGCAGTATTTT.

The chain combines TRBV7-6 with TRBJ1-1, with 7 bases that match TRBD1. The junction had 9 bases not matched to a gene; V was cut back by 7 bases and J by 7 bases. From germline, CDR1 is SGHVS and CDR2 FNYEAQ. The CDR3 sequence is 13 residues long. The CDR3 sequence is CASTPQGYGEAFF. The CDR3 DNA is TGTGCCAGCACACCACAGGGGTATGGTGAAGCTTTCTTT. Combining the CDR3 with reference TRBV7-6 and TRBJ1-1 gives the whole variable domain GAGVSQSPRYKVTKRGQDVALRCDPISGHVSLYWYRQALGQGPEFLTYFNYEAQQDKSGLPNDRFSAERPEGSISTLTIQRTEQRDSAMYRCASTPQGYGEAFFGQGTRLTVV.

The gene calls are TRBV30 and TRBJ2-7; 8 bases map to TRBD1. V shed 0 bases, J shed 9 bases, and the junction held 10 bases outside the gene matches. Germline V lookup: CDR1 GTSNPN, CDR2 SVGIG (reference sequence). The CDR3 length is 14 residues. CDR3 sequence: CAWSVPGRGRVQYF. The CDR3 DNA reads TGTGCCTGGAGTGTACCGGGCAGGGGGCGGGTGCAGTACTTC.

The chain links TRBV5-5 to TRBJ1-2; no clear D gene. CDR1 and CDR2 from the germline V gene are SGHKS and YYEKEE (reference sequence). The CDR3 contains 13 residues. V lost 6 bases and J 4 bases, leaving 13 bases between the germline ends. The CDR3 loop reads CASTETDFYGYTF. The DNA of the CDR3 is TGTGCCAGCACCGAAACGGACTTCTATGGCTACACCTTC.

V and J are TRBV14 and TRBJ1-4, with 7 bases lining up with TRBD1. This CDR3 is built from 14 residues. The V gene end was trimmed by 4 bases and the J gene end by 8 bases; junction bases not matched to a gene: 7. Germline V gene lookup returns CDR1 SGHDN and CDR2 FVKESK. CDR3 nucleotide sequence: TGTGCCAGCAGCCGACAGGGTAAATGGGAAAAACTGTTTTTT. This codes for CASSRQGKWEKLFF.